This TCR beta chain derives from a study of cytomegalovirus exposure and HLA in healthy donors. On the study more broadly: The use of the same platform for the 110 or so validation repertoires and the 550 to 850 first-cohort repertoires was reported by a later analysis.

Study-wide results and caveats: In vitro confirmation showed three CMV-associated chains to be CMV antigen specific. For cytomegalovirus status, the classifier reportedly gave diagnoses with high specificity and sensitivity. That first-cohort TCR clusters tended to co-occur in the roughly 110 validation repertoires was found in a later analysis.

This clone appeared a single time. The antigen is unknown. Germline V lookup: CDR1 SEHNR, CDR2 FQNEAQ (reference sequence). Deletions cut 5 bases from V and 1 base from J, with 8 bases between. This CDR3 has 13 amino acids. Only in-frame clones appear in the TCRdb table, and some are missing; sequencing was by immunoSEQ multiplex PCR. This table holds approximately 300,000 clones, around 86% found once. The sequenced sample was PBMCs. The chain employs TRBV7-9 and TRBJ1-1; maybe TRBD1 (6 bases). This receptor was identified in a woman aged 18-29 years in good health and CMV-seronegative. The CDR3: CASSTGQNTEAFF. DNA of the CDR3: TGTGCCAGCAGCACGGGACAGAACACTGAAGCTTTCTTT.